The rows below give T cell receptor beta chains drawn from one sample of a study of CD8+ T cells in alopecia areata. Sequenced by immunoSEQ multiplex PCR; TCRdb stores in-frame clones only, minus some. The profile shows around 97,000 clones, around 50% of them singletons. Sequencing was performed on CD4+ T cells sorted from blood. Receptor source: a human donor in good health. Both conserved end residues are part of each CDR3. The D gene is left open where the match is weak. Size is omitted from some rows. Given values are once, few, many or a class for expanded clones.

>NA|TRBJ2-3|TRBV2|NA
TGTGCCAGCACCCCGAACGAAGACACAGATACGCAGTATTTT
CASTPNEDTDTQYF
>TRBD1|TRBJ1-5|TRBV25-1|NA
TGTGCCAGCAGTGGCGGGGGAGGGGGCAGGCAGCCCCAGCATTTT
CASSGGGGGRQPQHF
>NA|TRBJ1-5|TRBV20-1|few
TGCAGCAAACAGGGTATGCAGCCCCAGCATTTT
CSKQGMQPQHF
>NA|TRBJ1-1|TRBV5-1|NA
TGCGCCAGCAGCTCCATCGGGACGGGGAACACTGAAGCTTTCTTT
CASSSIGTGNTEAFF
>NA|TRBJ1-5|TRBV6-6|NA
TGTGCCAGCAGTACAGCCGGGGGAATCAATCAGCCCCAGCATTTT
CASSTAGGINQPQHF
>TRBD1|TRBJ1-6|TRBV19|NA
TGTGCCAGTAGTATCCCGACAGGGAGAAATTCACCCCTCCACTTT
CASSIPTGRNSPLHF
>NA|TRBJ2-7|TRBV4-2|few
TGTGCCAGCAGCCAAGAAGGGGTGACAACTGGATACGAGCAGTACTTC
CASSQEGVTTGYEQYF
>NA|TRBJ1-2|TRBV29-1|NA
TGCAGCGGCGGAGGGTTAAGCGGCTACACCTTC
CSGGGLSGYTF
>TRBD1|TRBJ2-2|TRBV5-1|few
TGCGCCAGCAGCCCGGGACAGCCGAACACCGGGGAGCTGTTTTTT
CASSPGQPNTGELFF
>NA|TRBJ1-2|TRBV5-6|NA
TGTGCCAGCAGCCAGTGGTTGGTTGGCGGCTACACCTTC
CASSQWLVGGYTF
>NA|TRBJ2-1|TRBV7-6|NA
TGTGCCAGCAGCTTAGACGGCCGGAACTACAATGAGCAGTTCTTC
CASSLDGRNYNEQFF
>NA|TRBJ2-7|TRBV6-1|NA
TGTGCCAGCAGTGAAGGAGGGGAAAACTACGAGCAGTACTTC
CASSEGGENYEQYF
>TRBD1|TRBJ1-4|TRBV30|few
TGTGCCTGGGACCAGGGGGCGCCTGCAAAACTGTTTTTT
CAWDQGAPAKLFF
>TRBD2|TRBJ2-5|TRBV5-1|few
TGCGCCAGCAGCCCCTTGACTAGCGGGGGTGAGACCCAGTACTTC
CASSPLTSGGETQYF
>TRBD1|TRBJ2-7|TRBV7-2|NA
TGTGCCAGCGGGTGGACAGGGTCCGATCTCGAGCAGTACTTC
CASGWTGSDLEQYF
>TRBD1|TRBJ2-2|TRBV29-1|NA
TGCAGCGCCGGGACAGCGAACACCGGGGAGCTGTTTTTT
CSAGTANTGELFF
>NA|TRBJ1-6|TRBV28|few
TGTGCCAGCAGTTCTCCTAATTCACCCCTCCACTTT
CASSSPNSPLHF
>NA|TRBJ1-2|TRBV29-1|NA
TGCAGCGTTGATGGGACACAGGGTGGCTACACCTTC
CSVDGTQGGYTF
>NA|TRBJ2-3|TRBV7-9|NA
TGTGCCAGCAGCTTAGTCTCTGGAGCAGATACGCAGTATTTT
CASSLVSGADTQYF
>NA|TRBJ2-7|TRBV27|NA
TGTGCCAGCAGTTTAAGTTTGGACAGATCCTACGAGCAGTACTTC
CASSLSLDRSYEQYF
>TRBD1|TRBJ2-7|TRBV27|few
TGTGCCAGCAGTCCGTGGACAGGGGCCTACGAGCAGTACTTC
CASSPWTGAYEQYF
>TRBD2|TRBJ2-3|TRBV30|NA
TGTGCCTGGAGTGTTGGGGGTAGCGGGATCACAGATACGCAGTATTTT
CAWSVGGSGITDTQYF
>NA|TRBJ2-6|TRBV7-6|few
TGTGCCAGCAGCATCCGGGGATCTGGGGCCAACGTCCTGACTTTC
CASSIRGSGANVLTF
>NA|TRBJ2-5|TRBV5-1|NA
TGCGCCAGCAGCCTGGGGATGGCCTCGGGACCGGAGGGGGAGACCCAGTACTTC
CASSLGMASGPEGETQYF
>TRBD2|TRBJ2-7|TRBV15|NA
TGTGCCACCAGCAGAGAAGCGGGGGGATACGAGCAGTACTTC
CATSREAGGYEQYF
>TRBD2|TRBJ2-5|TRBV29-1|NA
TGCAGCGTTGCTAGCGGGGGAGAGACCCAGTACTTC
CSVASGGETQYF
>NA|TRBJ2-3|TRBV29-1|NA
TGCAGTAGCCGTGGGGGGGCTAGCACAGATACGCAGTATTTT
CSSRGGASTDTQYF
>NA|TRBJ1-6|TRBV30|NA
TGTGCCTGGAGTGGGTTTACAGGGCAATCACCCCTCCACTTT
CAWSGFTGQSPLHF
>NA|TRBJ2-1|TRBV7-2|NA
TGTGCCAGCAGCTTAGTCGCTAGCTCCTACAATGAGCAGTTCTTC
CASSLVASSYNEQFF
>TRBD1|TRBJ1-1|TRBV30|NA
TGTGCCTCGGGACAGGGGGCGCAGACTGAAGCTTTCTTT
CASGQGAQTEAFF
>TRBD2|TRBJ2-3|TRBV5-1|NA
TGCGCCAGCAGCCCCGTTAACGGGGGGGATACGCAGTATTTT
CASSPVNGGDTQYF
>NA|TRBJ2-5|TRBV29-1|NA
TGCAGTGCCGGGGCAGCTCAAGAGACCCAGTACTTC
CSAGAAQETQYF
>TRBD1|TRBJ2-1|TRBV6-6|once
TGTGCCAGCAGATCAAGGGGGCAGGATGAGCAGTTCTTC
CASRSRGQDEQFF
>TRBD1|TRBJ2-5|TRBV10-1|NA
TGCGCCAGCAGCGACGGACAGGGGTCGAAGACCCAGTACTTC
CASSDGQGSKTQYF
>TRBD1|TRBJ2-5|TRBV6-5|NA
TGTGCCAGCAGTTCCAACAGGGGTTCAGGAGAGACCCAGTACTTC
CASSSNRGSGETQYF
>TRBD2|TRBJ2-7|TRBV7-2|NA
TGTGCCAGCAGCGTGGGGAGCGGGAGGGACGAGCAGTACTTC
CASSVGSGRDEQYF